Reported below is one TCR beta chain. As originally analysed: Amplification from reference gene primers served as the basis for estimated nucleated cell counts. Assay used: immunoSEQ multiplex PCR; TCRdb lists only in-frame clones, some missing. V and J calls and clone size are as listed in that table; D and trimming were resolved from the DNA. This table holds 80,000 to 100,000 clones, 74% found once. CDR3 length equals 15 residues. The trim removed 6 bases at V and 3 bases at J, leaving 8 bases unmatched. Germline CDR1 is MDHEN and CDR2 is SYDVKM. This specimen belongs to a study of blood T cell repertoires in COVID-19. Study summary: COVID-19 samples, acute and convalescent, were from the United States, Italy and Spain.

The source of this sequence is a man between 65 and 85 years old with COVID-19, enrolled during active disease. What was sequenced was peripheral blood. This rearrangement joins TRBV28 to TRBJ2-3; TRBD1 aligns across 8 bases. As DNA, the CDR3 is TGTGCCAGCAGCTTCGGAGACAGGGGTACAGATACGCAGTATTTT. Protein sequence: CASSFGDRGTDTQYF.